The clone carrying this T cell receptor beta chain appeared many times. CDR3 length equals 13 residues. V lost 6 bases to trimming and J lost 3 bases, with 12 bases between them. In germline, CDR1 is MNHNS, CDR2 SASEGT. The sample is drawn from a study of T cells in Graves' hyperthyroidism and ophthalmopathy. Amplified TCR beta CDR3 regions derived from RNA transcripts. Researchers ran a first-round RT-PCR on the TCR CDR3 using the HTBI primer set. Each CDR3 protein gets one entry after TCRdb re-called the multiplex PCR reads with MiXCR. The sample records some 270,000 distinct CDR3 sequences, about 25% being singletons.

This receptor was taken from a woman between 40 and 55 years old with Graves' ophthalmopathy. Sequenced material: blood. The chain couples TRBV6-1 to TRBJ2-7; either TRBD1 or TRBD2 may fit D (5 bases each). Written as DNA, the CDR3 is TGTGCCAGCAGCCCGGGGACGCGCTACGAGCAGTACTTC. This translates into CASSPGTRYEQYF.